Listed below are T cell receptor beta chains from one sample, sequenced in a study of spatial heterogeneity in lung cancer. MiXCR, applied by TCRdb to the 5' RACE reads, yields one record per CDR3 protein. The table shows some 2,500 distinct CDR3 sequences, with 5.5% to 6% occurring only once. Source: lung tumor tissue, taken at surgery. The receptor source for this set is a male donor with early-stage non-small cell lung cancer. Each CDR3 is given with its conserved first and last residue. D genes are given only for firm matches. Rows give clone size only sometimes, using once, few, many, or a class for an expanded clone.

cdr3_aa | cdr3_nt | d_call | j_call | clone_size | v_call
CASSLNLGAGGLFF | TGTGCCAGCAGCTTAAATTTAGGGGCGGGAGGGTTGTTCTTC | TRBD2 | TRBJ2-1 | medium-sized | TRBV7-3
CATSRGLVGNTIYF | TGTGCCACCAGCAGGGGCCTAGTGGGAAACACCATATATTTT | . | TRBJ1-3 | medium-sized | TRBV15
CASSLAGQGPQHF | TGTGCCAGCAGCTTAGCCGGGCAGGGGCCCCAGCATTTT | . | TRBJ1-5 | many | TRBV7-9
CASSLQGETYEQYF | TGTGCCAGCAGCTTACAGGGAGAAACCTACGAGCAGTACTTC | . | TRBJ2-7 | medium-sized | TRBV11-2
CASSESTQNTGELFF | TGTGCCAGCAGTGAAAGTACACAGAACACCGGGGAGCTGTTTTTT | . | TRBJ2-2 | medium-sized | TRBV6-1
CSAERTRRETQYF | TGCAGTGCCGAACGGACCCGCCGGGAGACCCAGTACTTC | . | TRBJ2-5 | medium-sized | TRBV20-1
CASSQIGALSGNQPQHF | TGTGCCAGTAGCCAAATCGGGGCCCTATCGGGCAATCAGCCCCAGCATTTT | . | TRBJ1-5 | many | TRBV19
CASSPYSGDEQFF | TGCGCCAGCAGTCCCTATAGCGGCGATGAGCAGTTCTTC | . | TRBJ2-1 | medium-sized | TRBV4-3
CSATPGQIRGGTPASF | TGCAGTGCGACGCCGGGACAGATCCGTGGGGGGACCCCGGCCAGCTTC | . | TRBJ2-5 | medium-sized | TRBV20-1
CASSRRVDGANVLTF | TGTGCCAGCAGTCGCAGGGTAGATGGGGCCAACGTCCTGACTTTC | . | TRBJ2-6 | medium-sized | TRBV6-5
CASSKGRRAFF | TGTGCCAGCAGCAAAGGAAGGAGAGCTTTCTTT | . | TRBJ1-1 | . | TRBV3-1
CASSPGLAGSNEQFF | TGTGCCAGCAGTCCAGGACTAGCGGGAAGCAATGAGCAGTTCTTC | TRBD2 | TRBJ2-1 | medium-sized | TRBV2
CASSVGGWEGTYEQYF | TGTGCCAGCAGCGTAGGAGGGTGGGAGGGAACCTACGAGCAGTACTTC | TRBD2 | TRBJ2-7 | medium-sized | TRBV9
CASSFTGDQPQHF | TGTGCCAGCAGTTTTACGGGGGATCAGCCCCAGCATTTT | . | TRBJ1-5 | large | TRBV12-3/TRBV12-4
CASKLAGTDTQYF | TGTGCCAGTAAGCTAGCGGGAACGGATACGCAGTATTTT | TRBD2 | TRBJ2-3 | . | TRBV19
CSARDRQGLSDQPQHF | TGCAGTGCTAGAGACAGACAGGGTCTTTCTGATCAGCCCCAGCATTTT | TRBD1 | TRBJ1-5 | many | TRBV20-1
CASSQGLYEQYF | TGTGCCAGCAGTCAAGGGTTGTACGAGCAGTACTTC | . | TRBJ2-7 | medium-sized | TRBV28
CASSYTEGFYEQYF | TGTGCCAGCAGCTATACCGAGGGCTTCTACGAGCAGTACTTC | . | TRBJ2-7 | many | TRBV11-2
CASSSSPSPLHF | TGTGCCAGCAGCTCCTCTCCCTCTCCCCTCCACTTT | . | TRBJ1-6 | many | TRBV7-2
CASSPASGGLETQYF | TGCGCCAGCAGTCCGGCTAGCGGGGGGCTGGAGACCCAGTACTTC | TRBD2 | TRBJ2-5 | many | TRBV5-1
CSASRGARGSQETQYF | TGCAGTGCTAGTCGGGGGGCCCGGGGGTCCCAAGAGACCCAGTACTTC | . | TRBJ2-5 | medium-sized | TRBV20-1
CASSLEVGLAGSDTQYF | TGTGCCAGCAGTTTAGAGGTGGGACTAGCGGGGTCAGATACGCAGTATTTT | TRBD2 | TRBJ2-3 | . | TRBV12-3/TRBV12-4
CASSPGTGVSPLHF | TGTGCCAGCAGTCCCGGGACAGGGGTATCACCCCTCCACTTT | TRBD1 | TRBJ1-6 | medium-sized | TRBV7-9
CASSPGRANYGYTF | TGTGCCAGCAGCCCAGGCAGAGCTAACTATGGCTACACCTTC | . | TRBJ1-2 | many | TRBV12-3/TRBV12-4
CASISMNTEAFF | TGTGCCAGCATATCCATGAACACTGAAGCTTTCTTT | . | TRBJ1-1 | many | TRBV28
CASSLGYRARGYTF | TGTGCCAGCAGCTTGGGATACAGGGCGCGGGGCTACACCTTC | . | TRBJ1-2 | medium-sized | TRBV7-8
CASSLYSGVGSGNTIYF | TGTGCCAGCAGCCTTTACTCAGGGGTTGGCTCTGGAAACACCATATATTTT | . | TRBJ1-3 | many | TRBV7-2
CASSRSGRAWGETQYF | TGTGCCAGCAGCCGGAGCGGGAGGGCCTGGGGGGAGACCCAGTACTTC | TRBD2 | TRBJ2-5 | many | TRBV9
CATSDVGAEKLFF | TGTGCCACCAGTGATGTAGGGGCGGAAAAACTGTTTTTT | . | TRBJ1-4 | medium-sized | TRBV24-1
CASRGLAGGEDTQYF | TGTGCCAGCAGGGGACTAGCGGGAGGGGAAGATACGCAGTATTTT | TRBD2 | TRBJ2-3 | large | TRBV27
CSVATSYGYTF | TGCAGCGTGGCCACCAGCTATGGCTACACCTTC | . | TRBJ1-2 | medium-sized | TRBV20-1
CASSFGVAGEKLFF | TGCGCCAGCAGCTTCGGAGTGGCCGGGGAAAAACTGTTTTTT | . | TRBJ1-4 | many | TRBV5-1
CASSLGSQSFYEQYF | TGTGCCAGCAGCTTAGGGTCTCAAAGTTTCTACGAGCAGTACTTC | . | TRBJ2-7 | medium-sized | TRBV7-2